This T cell receptor beta chain was retrieved from a study of T cell clonotyping in hematopoietic cell transplantation. Study outcomes and limitations: Pathologically expanded recipient clonotypes increased progressively from day 30 to day 180 as diversity fell.

CDR3 length: 16 amino acids. Germline V gene lookup returns CDR1 SGHTA and CDR2 FQGNSA. The V end lost 4 bases, the J end lost 3 bases, and 16 bases lay between the germline ends. Time point specified: recipient sample about 28 days before transplant, after cytoreduction. Produced via immunoSEQ multiplex PCR; TCRdb's table is partial and in-frame only. The table lists tens of thousands of clones, around 96% of them singletons. Details on this clone: What it binds is unknown.

This TCR came from a woman between 45 and 60 years old with acute myeloid leukemia. Some clones in this sample may be carry-over from other donors' samples. The input for sequencing was peripheral blood mononuclear cells, taken before stem cell transplant. The chain uses TRBV7-2 and TRBJ1-5; D may be TRBD1 (5 bases). The CDR3 loop is CASSSNRTGTNQPQHF. CDR3 DNA: TGTGCCAGCAGCTCTAACCGTACAGGTACCAATCAGCCCCAGCATTTT. Full variable domain (rest looked up from reference TRBV7-2 and TRBJ1-5): GAGVSQSPSNKVTEKGKDVELRCDPISGHTALYWYRQSLGQGLEFLIYFQGNSAPDKSGLPSDRFSAERTGGSVSTLTIQRTQQEDSAVYLCASSSNRTGTNQPQHFGDGTRLSIL.